The 10 T cell receptor beta chains reported below all come from one sample, sequenced in a study of CD8 T cells in ankylosing spondylitis. TCRdb ran MiXCR on the 5' RACE reads and lists one entry per CDR3 protein. Of a few hundred thousand distinct CDR3 sequences in the sample, about 10% were seen once. Sample: blood, either unsorted or a sorted T cell fraction (not recorded which). Receptors were obtained from a male donor with ankylosing spondylitis or in good health (not recorded which).

With regard to this clonotype: This could be a read error, since a much larger clone is one nucleotide away. This sequence joins TRBV2 and TRBJ1-2; no clear D gene. The V end was cut by 6 bases, the J end by 4 bases, with 9 bases between. The germline V gene has CDR1 SNHLY and CDR2 FYNNEI. The length of the CDR3 is 12 residues. The CDR3 is CASSQTGYGYTF. The CDR3 DNA follows: TGTGCCAGCAGCCAAACGGGCTATGGCTACACCTTC.

At least ten counts were recorded for this clonotype. The chain combines TRBV5-1 with TRBJ2-3, with TRBD2 matching over 11 bases. Losses at the gene ends were 7 bases for V and 0 bases for J; bases not matched to a gene: 7. Per germline, CDR1 SGHRS and CDR2 YFSETQ. This CDR3 spans 16 amino acids. The CDR3 DNA follows: TGCGCCAGCCACCGGACTAGCGGGCTAAGCACAGATACGCAGTATTTT. Its translation: CASHRTSGLSTDTQYF.

In this sample, this clonotype turned up a few times. The V gene is TRBV7-2, the J gene TRBJ2-7; tentatively, D is TRBD2 (5 bases). Deletions cut 1 base from V and 0 bases from J, with 7 bases between. Per germline, CDR1 SGHTA and CDR2 FQGNSA. The CDR3 has 14 residues. The CDR3 spells CASSLVGDSYEQYF. As DNA, the CDR3 is TGTGCCAGCAGCTTAGTCGGGGACTCCTACGAGCAGTACTTC.

At least ten counts were recorded for this clonotype. The genes are TRBV5-1 and TRBJ2-5; TRBD1 might be the D (5 bases). This CDR3 region has 15 residues. CDR1 and CDR2 (germline): SGHRS, YFSETQ. V lost 0 bases to trimming and J lost 2 bases, with 11 bases between them. The CDR3 nucleotides read TGCGCCAGCAGCTTGGATGGCAGGGAACAAGAGACCCAGTACTTC. This encodes CASSLDGREQETQYF.

This clonotype has ten or more counts. The V and J genes are TRBV28 and TRBJ2-5; no reliable D call. Germline values: CDR1 MDHEN, CDR2 SYDVKM. V was cut by 1 base and J by 1 base, with 13 bases left in between. CDR3 length equals 16 residues. DNA for the CDR3: TGTGCCAGCAGTTTATTCGGTTATAGCAGCCAAGAGACCCAGTACTTC. As protein: CASSLFGYSSQETQYF.

This clonotype was seen at least ten times. A read error may account for a junction end that differs from germline. V and J are TRBV20-1 and TRBJ1-5, with D uncertain. Germline-derived CDR1 and CDR2 are DFQATT and SNEGSKA (reference sequence). CDR3 length equals 14 residues. The chain's CDR3 is CSARAVLENRPQHF. CDR3 coding DNA: TGCAGTGCTAGAGCCGTCCTGGAGAATCGGCCCCAGCATTTT.

This clonotype was detected a few times. The chain links TRBV9 to TRBJ2-2; D possibly corresponds to TRBD2 (6 bases). The CDR3 totals 14 residues. Germline V CDR1 and CDR2: SGDLS, YYNGEE. The V end lost 1 base, the J end lost 4 bases, and 8 bases lay between the germline ends. The CDR3 loop is CASSVLAFTGELFF. CDR3 coding DNA: TGTGCCAGCAGCGTACTAGCGTTCACCGGGGAGCTGTTTTTT.

This clonotype came up many times. The genes are TRBV9 and TRBJ2-2; D remains unclear. The CDR3 is 16 amino acids. Trimming pared 4 bases from V and 4 bases from J, leaving 17 bases between. Germline V gives CDR1 SGDLS, CDR2 YYNGEE. The CDR3 here is CASSPRGSRTTGELFF. CDR3 bases: TGTGCCAGCAGCCCGAGAGGATCACGGACCACCGGGGAGCTGTTTTTT.

This clonotype appeared once. With a much larger clone just one base away, this may be a read error. This chain links TRBV20-1 with TRBJ2-5; TRBD2 aligns across 13 bases. Per the germline V gene, CDR1 is DFQATT and CDR2 is SNEGSKA (reference sequence). The CDR3 totals 16 residues. CDR3 region: CSALGGTSGMEEAQYF. The CDR3 nucleotides read TGCAGTGCTCTAGGGGGGACTAGCGGGATGGAAGAGGCCCAGTACTTC.

The V and J genes are TRBV20-1 and TRBJ2-1; D possibly corresponds to TRBD2 (6 bases). The CDR3 has 18 residues. Germline V lookup: CDR1 DFQATT, CDR2 SNEGSKA (reference sequence). The germline V and J ends were trimmed by 6 bases and 4 bases, with 28 bases remaining between them. The CDR3 bases are TGCAGTGCCTCTCCCAAAAGGGCTCTAGCGTCTAGGTACAATGAGCAGTTCTTC. Translated: CSASPKRALASRYNEQFF.